In this sample, the clone carrying this T cell receptor (beta chain) turned up a few times. This sample was included in a study of read filtering for tumor transcriptome and immune sequencing. As for the study in general: The cohort had over 16 men and approximately 13 women aged about 47 to 80, mean roughly 66 years. R-ISS stage counts were 8 for I, 15 to 20 for II, roughly seven for III. TCR-mapped reads were about 4 to 11 million with IR-seq versus roughly 85 to 1,400 with RNA-seq.

Sampling of bone marrow took place during active disease in every patient. This library used 300 to 450 ng RNA and molecular barcoded adaptors spanning alpha/delta and beta/gamma chains. TCRdb recomputed calls from the reads with MiXCR, one row per CDR3 protein. Among about 48,000 distinct CDR3 sequences, approximately 18% were seen once, and the ten largest hold about 16%. The ends were cut back, 1 base at V and 2 bases at J, with 9 bases in the middle. Germline V lookup: CDR1 SGHNT, CDR2 YYREEE (reference sequence). The CDR3 sequence is 14 residues long. The chain employs TRBV5-4 and TRBJ1-1; D is uncertain. The sample comprised a population of CD138-negative cells sorted from bone marrow. This receptor was taken from a donor aged 40 or older with multiple myeloma. The CDR3 loop reads CASSLRGENTEAFF. CDR3 in DNA: TGTGCCAGCAGCTTGCGGGGAGAAAACACTGAAGCTTTCTTT.